One sample yielded the 2 T cell receptor beta chains listed below, sequenced in a study of regulatory T cells in long-lasting Graves disease. Time point meaning: persistent/refractory GD, antithyroid drugs over 5 years with positive TRAb. Researchers made the TCR library from RNA that was extracted from PBMCs. Building of the TCR beta libraries involved iRepertoire HTBI primers and Arm-PCR of CDR3 regions. TCRdb reanalysed the multiplex PCR reads using MiXCR and keeps one entry per CDR3 protein. The table records 600,000 to 800,000 distinct CDR3 sequences, 25% to 35% of them present only once. Sequenced material: peripheral blood mononuclear cells (PBMCs), taken when the disease was refractory, from a patient treated with antithyroid drugs. The origin of the receptors is a female donor with Graves disease.

The chain employs TRBV20-1 and TRBJ1-4; no clear D gene. CDR1 is DFQATT, CDR2 SNEGSKA, per germline (reference sequence). The CDR3 consists of 14 residues. V dropped 4 bases and J dropped 0 bases, with 9 bases sitting between them. This CDR3 is CSAKIDATNEKLFF. CDR3 coding DNA: TGCAGTGCTAAAATAGATGCAACTAATGAAAAACTGTTTTTT.

This clonotype was seen more than once but under ten times. V is TRBV19 and J is TRBJ2-7; D is possibly TRBD2 (6 bases). With 3 bases removed from V and 3 bases from J, the gap between germline ends came to 12 bases. The germline V gene encodes CDR1 LNHDA and CDR2 SQIVND (reference sequence). This CDR3 is 14 amino acids long. This chain's CDR3 is CASSIRRGNYEQYF. The CDR3 coding sequence is TGTGCCAGTAGTATTCGACGGGGGAACTACGAGCAGTACTTC.